This TCR beta chain was found in a study of T-cell memory formation after mild COVID-19 (dated by TCRdb to 2020 to 2022). For the wider study: TCR sequence clusters from the two donors were found to be largely donor specific. In a couple of donors, T-cell clones that expanded and contracted after mild COVID-19 were tracked by sequencing TCRalpha and TCRbeta repertoires over time. Two young, previously healthy adult volunteers, one female and one male, were included in the cohort. Broader findings and caveats from the paper: Contracting CD4+ clones were found mainly in CM and EM memory subsets, while CD8+ clones were enriched in EMRA. From day 15 to 85, contracting clones showed balanced CD4/CD8 phenotypes, whereas a second wave of clones that expanded from day 15 to 37 leaned towards CD4+. Some responding clones were detected in pre-infection memory, which suggested that pre-existing cross-reactive memory T cells had joined the SARS-CoV-2 response. The study covered only a couple of mild cases, and larger cohorts including severe cases with pre-infection samples were considered necessary. SARS-CoV-2 specificity was not confirmed for the second-wave clones peaking on day 37.

CDR1 and CDR2, looked up from the germline V gene, are MNHNS and SASEGT. The CDR3 holds 16 amino acids from the cysteine to the phenylalanine. The entry retains the CDR3 DNA only, 48 bases that are in frame from base 1. Compared with germline, V lacks 4 bases and J lacks 1 base; bases without a gene match: 6. TCRdb records Illumina NovaSeq 6000 as the sequencer. TCRalpha and TCRbeta cDNA libraries were constructed by 5'RACE with constant-segment primers, with sample barcodes and unique molecular identifiers being introduced. Trizol reagent was used to extract RNA from every sample. Library amplification was performed in two PCR steps, and a second sample barcode and Illumina TruSeq adapters were introduced in the second step. Sequencing of libraries was performed on an Illumina NovaSeq with 2 x 150 bp paired-end reads. In the authors' own workflow: Demultiplexing of reads and collapsing into UMI-guided consensus sequences were performed with migec v1.2.7. With mixcr v2.1.11, UMI consensuses were aligned to TRA and TRB V and J templates and assembled into clonotypes. A clonotype was counted as expanded or contracted only when both edgeR and NoisET called the clonotype significant, with the noise models trained on biological replicates. For edgeR calls, a false discovery rate-adjusted p below 0.01 and a log2 fold-change threshold of 1 were applied. PCA with hierarchical clustering of max-normalized trajectories of the 1000 most abundant clonotypes was used as exploratory dynamics analysis. The CD4 or CD8 phenotype of responding clones was assigned using the separately sequenced CD4+ and CD8+ repertoires. The public sequencing data were trimmed at Q25 with fastp and processed into clonotypes with MiXCR by TCRdb, which kept only in-frame beta chains. Each entry merges the rows of one CDR3 protein and shows their most common DNA and genes. The V and J calls shown here were made by TCRdb, not taken from the authors' results. The sample includes 130,000 to 150,000 distinct CDR3 sequences, with 15% to 20% observed a single time. The top ten hold 2% to 2.5% of the sample.

PBMCs were isolated by Ficoll-Paque density gradient centrifugation. Points on this clonotype: Its antigen remains unidentified. No base qualities exist here, and no much larger clone lies one base off it.

Sample: PBMCs or a T cell subset sorted from them (not recorded which). This clonotype originated in an adult woman who had mild COVID-19 (a few samples of this study predate the infection). The sample titles of this study are shuffled in the database, so cell type and time point are left out; the donor was told from shared clones. Here the chain combines TRBV6-1 and TRBJ2-1, with TRBD1 identical over 8 junction bases. The bases are TGTGCCAGCAGTGGGATGGACAGGGCATCCTACAATGAGCAGTTCTTC. This gives the protein CASSGMDRASYNEQFF.